The 22 T cell receptor beta chains listed next were all sequenced from one sample in a study of graft-versus-host responses after intestinal transplantation. Data came from immunoSEQ multiplex PCR; TCRdb stores just in-frame clones and leaves some out. This table has some 45,000 clones, just under 95% appearing once. Material: PBMCs, obtained approximately 350 days after intestinal transplant. Source of these receptors: a human patient who received an intestinal transplant, so some T cells may come from the graft donor.

V is TRBV7-3 and J is TRBJ2-5, with 7 bases that match TRBD1. The CDR3 has 16 residues. Trimming removed 2 bases from V and 3 bases from J; junction bases left unmatched: 9. Germline V gives CDR1 SGHTA, CDR2 FQGTGA. CDR3 in amino acids: CASSLGNRGRKETQYF. The CDR3 DNA is TGTGCCAGCAGCTTAGGGAACAGGGGACGAAAAGAGACCCAGTACTTC.

V usage is TRBV5-1 and J usage is TRBJ2-2; TRBD1 matches at 10 bases. Germline V gene sequence: CDR1 SGHRS, CDR2 YFSETQ. This CDR3 comprises 15 residues. Losses at the gene ends were 2 bases for V and 6 bases for J; bases not matched to a gene: 4. CDR3 sequence reads: CASSFRDRGPGELFF. DNA for the CDR3: TGCGCCAGCAGCTTCCGGGACAGGGGTCCCGGGGAGCTGTTTTTT.

The rearrangement uses TRBV9 and TRBJ1-6; maybe TRBD1 (5 bases). This CDR3 region has 16 residues. Germline CDR1 is SGDLS and CDR2 is YYNGEE. V gave up 3 bases and J gave up 9 bases, with 19 bases separating them. CDR3 in DNA: TGTGCCAGCAGCGCCGAGGTTGGGGGAAAAGGTTCACCCCTCCACTTT. This codes for CASSAEVGGKGSPLHF. Based on the CDR3 plus reference TRBV9 and TRBJ1-6, the full variable domain is DSGVTQTPKHLITATGQRVTLRCSPRSGDLSVYWYQQSLDQGLQFLIQYYNGEERAKGNILERFSAQQFPDLHSELNLSSLELGDSALYFCASSAEVGGKGSPLHFGNGTRLTVT.

The chain joins TRBV4-1 to TRBJ1-1; D remains ambiguous. Germline CDR1 MGHRA, CDR2 YSYEKL. The CDR3 loop spans 12 amino acids. With 0 bases removed from V and 7 bases from J, the gap between germline ends came to 6 bases. DNA for the CDR3: TGCGCCAGCAGCCAAGATGGGTATGAAGCTTTCTTT. Encoded protein: CASSQDGYEAFF.

The rearrangement joins TRBV12-5 to TRBJ1-1; D not resolved. V lost 1 base and J 12 bases, leaving 9 bases between the germline ends. This CDR3 has 11 amino acids. Germline CDR1 reads LGHNT; CDR2 reads FRNRAP. CDR3 DNA sequence: TGTGCTAGTGGTTTGGGTCAAGTATCTTTCTTT. Encoded protein: CASGLGQVSFF.

The J gene is TRBJ1-3, the V gene TRBV6-5, with D hard to call. Germline V gene data show CDR1 as MNHEY and CDR2 as SVGAGI. Trimming shortened V by 0 bases and J by 4 bases, and 7 bases separated the two germline ends. This CDR3 region has 14 residues. CDR3: CASSYSHDGNTIYF. The CDR3 DNA is TGTGCCAGCAGTTACTCCCATGACGGAAACACCATATATTTT.

The chain employs TRBV9 and TRBJ1-5; no firm D call. V gave up 3 bases and J gave up 4 bases, with 5 bases separating them. The CDR3 sequence is 12 residues long. Germline V gene data show CDR1 as SGDLS and CDR2 as YYNGEE. The CDR3: CASSAGNQPQHF. DNA for the CDR3: TGTGCCAGCAGCGCGGGAAATCAGCCCCAGCATTTT.

V and J are TRBV30 and TRBJ2-3, with 10 positions matching TRBD2. V trimming: 1 base; J trimming: 3 bases; junction bases outside the gene matches: 4. Germline V gene sequence: CDR1 GTSNPN, CDR2 SVGIG (reference sequence). This CDR3 contains 15 residues. Here the CDR3 reads CAWSEDSGRTDTQYF. The CDR3 DNA is TGTGCCTGGAGTGAGGATAGCGGGAGGACAGATACGCAGTATTTT.

This clone came up once. The V and J genes are TRBV6-1 and TRBJ1-6; 11 positions agree with TRBD1. With 7 bases clipped from V and 8 bases from J, the junction kept 4 bases outside the gene matches. The CDR3 is 14 amino acids. Germline V CDR1 and CDR2: MNHNS, SASEGT. The CDR3 spells CASNTGQGDSPLHF. The CDR3 DNA sequence: TGTGCCAGCAATACGGGACAGGGGGATTCACCCCTCCACTTT.

V and J are TRBV6-1 and TRBJ2-3, with D possibly being TRBD1 (5 bases). CDR1 is MNHNS and CDR2 is SASEGT in the germline V gene. Trimming pared 0 bases from V and 2 bases from J, leaving 9 bases between. This CDR3 has 15 residues. CDR3 sequence reads: CASSEARGPTDTQYF. In DNA, the CDR3 is TGTGCCAGCAGTGAAGCAAGGGGTCCCACAGATACGCAGTATTTT.

Only one count was recorded for this clone. This chain joins TRBV6-5 and TRBJ2-3; D is unresolved. V was clipped by 7 bases and J by 6 bases, with 11 bases between them. Germline-derived CDR1 and CDR2 are MNHEY and SVGAGI. This CDR3 region has 12 residues. The CDR3 DNA reads TGTGCCAGCACCGAAACCGGGGATACGCAGTATTTT. Protein sequence: CASTETGDTQYF.

This chain connects TRBV14 to TRBJ1-1, with TRBD1 identical over 8 bases. CDR1 is SGHDN and CDR2 is FVKESK in the germline V gene. This CDR3 spans 15 amino acids. Unmatched junction bases numbered 6, after V lost 2 bases and J lost 4 bases. The CDR3 bases are TGTGCCAGCAGCCAACTGGACAGGGTCGGCACTGAAGCTTTCTTT. Its translation: CASSQLDRVGTEAFF.

The chain combines TRBV27 with TRBJ1-1; TRBD1 aligns across 8 bases. V lost 8 bases to trimming and J lost 4 bases; unmatched junction nucleotides: 12. CDR1 and CDR2 (germline): MNHEY, SMNVEV (reference sequence). The CDR3 length is 15 residues. Written as DNA, the CDR3 is TGTGCCAGCCCGCCCCGGGACAGGTTTGGCACTGAAGCTTTCTTT. It codes for CASPPRDRFGTEAFF.

The chain links TRBV30 to TRBJ2-7; D is unclear. The CDR3 is 16 residues long. Trimming removed 0 bases from V and 4 bases from J, with 19 bases in between. Looked up from germline, CDR1 is GTSNPN and CDR2 is SVGIG (reference sequence). CDR3 protein: CAWSVGWVQDRYEQYF. CDR3 DNA sequence: TGTGCCTGGAGTGTAGGGTGGGTGCAGGACCGTTACGAGCAGTACTTC. The whole variable domain, filled in from reference TRBV30 and TRBJ2-7, reads SQTIHQWPATLVQPVGSPLSLECTVEGTSNPNLYWYRQAAGRGLQLLFYSVGIGQISSEVPQNLSASRPQDRQFILSSKKLLLSDSGFYLCAWSVGWVQDRYEQYFGPGTRLTVT.

The chain joins TRBV30 to TRBJ2-2; 7 nucleotides align to TRBD2. The ends lost 0 bases at V and 6 bases at J; junction bases unmatched: 4. Germline CDR1 and CDR2: GTSNPN and SVGIG (reference sequence). The CDR3 has 14 amino acids. The CDR3: CAWSVAGYPGELFF. DNA for the CDR3: TGTGCCTGGAGTGTAGCGGGGTATCCCGGGGAGCTGTTTTTT.

The chain links TRBV6-5 to TRBJ1-5; no firm D call. The CDR3 covers 13 residues. Trimming stripped 5 bases from V and 5 bases from J, with 10 bases between. Germline V gene lookup returns CDR1 MNHEY and CDR2 SVGAGI. The CDR3 loop reads CASSHNGDQPQHF. CDR3 DNA sequence: TGTGCCAGCAGTCATAATGGGGATCAGCCCCAGCATTTT.

The rearrangement joins TRBV6-1 to TRBJ1-1; D perhaps matches TRBD1 (5 bases). Trimming removed 6 bases at V and 1 base at J, with 9 bases between. Germline V gives CDR1 MNHNS, CDR2 SASEGT. This CDR3 comprises 13 residues. CDR3 bases: TGTGCCAGCAGAACTACAGGGAACACTGAAGCTTTCTTT. Its protein is CASRTTGNTEAFF.

The chain links TRBV5-4 to TRBJ2-3; possible D gene TRBD1, 5 bases. Germline V gives CDR1 SGHNT, CDR2 YYREEE (reference sequence). CDR3 length: 15 residues. V lost 4 bases, J lost 8 bases, and 20 bases lay in between. CDR3: CASSQDRKSMGTQYF. As DNA, the CDR3 is TGTGCCAGCAGCCAAGACAGAAAAAGCATGGGTACGCAGTATTTT.

This CDR3 is CASSRKTGVGGNEQFF. CDR3 nucleotide sequence: TGTGCCAGCAGCCGCAAGACAGGGGTGGGTGGGAATGAGCAGTTCTTC. This chain joins TRBV7-9 and TRBJ2-1; 8 bases fit TRBD1. Germline loops: CDR1 SEHNR, CDR2 FQNEAQ (reference sequence). CDR3 length: 16 amino acids. Trimming removed 5 bases from V and 7 bases from J; junction bases left unmatched: 13. The full variable domain, rest sourced from reference TRBV7-9 and TRBJ2-1, is DTGVSQNPRHKITKRGQNVTFRCDPISEHNRLYWYRQTLGQGPEFLTYFQNEAQLEKSRLLSDRFSAERPKGSFSTLEIQRTEQGDSAMYLCASSRKTGVGGNEQFFGPGTRLTVL.

V gene TRBV28 combines with J gene TRBJ2-5; 9 bases are shared with TRBD2. The end of the DNA aligns better with TRBJ2-7, so the J call may be wrong. The CDR3 consists of 16 residues. Germline V gives CDR1 MDHEN, CDR2 SYDVKM. The CDR3 nucleotides are TGTGCCAGCAGTTCCCGGACTAGCGCTACCTCCTACGAGCAGTACTTC. Amino acids: CASSSRTSATSYEQYF.

The chain links TRBV6-5 to TRBJ1-4; D is unclear. Looked up from germline, CDR1 is MNHEY and CDR2 is SVGAGI. V was cut by 6 bases and J by 3 bases, with 14 bases left in between. The CDR3 is 15 residues long. The CDR3 reads CASRLDVASNEKLFF. CDR3 DNA sequence: TGTGCCAGCAGGTTGGATGTTGCGTCTAATGAAAAACTGTTTTTT.

The chain uses TRBV7-3 and TRBJ1-1; D possibly corresponds to TRBD1 (5 bases). The length of the CDR3 is 13 residues. Germline assignment: CDR1 SGHTA and CDR2 FQGTGA. Trimming pared 4 bases from V and 1 base from J, leaving 7 bases between. The CDR3 region is CASSSDRNTEAFF. CDR3 DNA sequence: TGTGCCAGCAGCTCTGACAGGAACACTGAAGCTTTCTTT.